Reported below is one TCR beta chain. Antigen: not known. Donors had nominal health at sampling but likely had unrecorded immune exposures. This CDR3 spans 14 amino acids. CDR1 is SGHAT and CDR2 is FQNNGV in the germline V gene. V shed 2 bases, J shed 10 bases, and the junction held 6 bases outside the gene matches. This record comes from a study of cytomegalovirus exposure and HLA in healthy donors. Study-wide points: In a later analysis, HLA-C alleles had the fewest associated TCRs, DRB1 alleles the most. Reportedly, TCR beta sequences accurately predicted HLA-A and HLA-B alleles in most subjects. In a later analysis, parvovirus B19, influenza, CMV and Epstein-Barr virus appeared linked to several top co-occurrence clusters.

The PCR ran on 60 Vbeta and 13 Jbeta primers. TCRdb's copy holds only in-frame clones and misses some; the assay was immunoSEQ multiplex PCR. Of more than 150,000 clones in the sample, approximately 84% are singletons; the top ten hold more than 1.1%. The rearrangement links TRBV11-2 to TRBJ1-4, with 8 bases fitting TRBD1. Sequencing was done on a sample of PBMCs. The clonotype was recovered from a girl aged 10-17 years in good health and CMV-seropositive. DNA of the CDR3: TGTGCCAGCAGCTTACAGGGGGCTACAGGAAAACTGTTTTTT. Protein product: CASSLQGATGKLFF.